This TCR beta chain was retrieved from a study of blood T cells in healthy people across ages. The CDR3 spans 12 residues. CDR1 is SGHTA, CDR2 FQGNSA, per germline. Trimming stripped 8 bases from V and 2 bases from J, with 8 bases between. As regards this clonotype: Its specificity is not known.

Study-level points and caveats: The fall in TCR beta diversity per million T cells was roughly linear with age. No one knew whether donors had CMV, which possibly confounded expanded clonotype changes. Whereas aged donors had fewer naive CD4+ cells, long-lived donors had more of them and higher diversity.

Using a J-beta primer mix together with a sample-barcoded 5' primer, a second PCR was run for about 6 to 12 cycles. TCRdb re-called the 5' RACE reads with MiXCR, one entry per CDR3 protein. The sample yields over a million distinct CDR3 sequences, 40% to 50% seen once. Material for sequencing was blood. The origin of this receptor is a woman in her sixties or seventies in good health. The rearrangement links TRBV7-2 to TRBJ2-3; no definite D call. CDR3 sequence reads: CASSTNTDTQYF. CDR3 nucleotides: TGTGCCAGCTCAACTAACACAGATACGCAGTATTTT.